What follows describes a single T cell receptor beta chain. The data were taken from a study of blood T cell repertoires in COVID-19. Study background: COVID-19 samples collected from the United States, Italy and Spain covered acute and convalescent phases. Sources were T cells, B-cell-depleted T cells, or PBMCs; the material itself was cDNA or gDNA.

Trimming shortened V by 5 bases and J by 1 base, and 9 bases separated the two germline ends. The V gene's germline CDR1 is SGHRS and CDR2 YFSETQ. This CDR3 is 13 amino acids long. Assay: immunoSEQ multiplex PCR; the TCRdb copy retains only in-frame clones and omits some. The sample holds around 150,000 clones, approximately 80% seen once. The study drew participants aged about 18 to 89 years from about two dozen US areas. Which cohort a participant joined came from the clinical history participants gave. The receptor was derived from a man aged 45-65 years who had recovered from COVID-19. The chain carries TRBV5-1 and TRBJ1-2, with unresolved D. The source material was PBMCs or T cells enriched from blood (not recorded which). CDR3 DNA: TGCGCCAGCAGGTCCACTGATAACTATGGCTACACCTTC. This gives the protein CASRSTDNYGYTF.